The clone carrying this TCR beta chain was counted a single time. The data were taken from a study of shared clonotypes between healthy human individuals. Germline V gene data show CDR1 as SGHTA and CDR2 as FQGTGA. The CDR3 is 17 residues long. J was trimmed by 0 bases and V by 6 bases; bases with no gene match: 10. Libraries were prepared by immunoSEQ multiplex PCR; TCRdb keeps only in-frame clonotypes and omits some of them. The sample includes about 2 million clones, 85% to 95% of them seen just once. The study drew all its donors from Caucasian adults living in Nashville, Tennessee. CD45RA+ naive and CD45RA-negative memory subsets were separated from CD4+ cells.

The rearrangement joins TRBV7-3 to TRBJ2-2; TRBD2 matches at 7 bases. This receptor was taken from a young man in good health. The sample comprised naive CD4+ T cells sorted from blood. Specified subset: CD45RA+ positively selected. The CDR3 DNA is TGTGCCAGCAGTCGGGACTACCTGTTCGCGAACACCGGGGAGCTGTTTTTT. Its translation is CASSRDYLFANTGELFF.